Sequencing of this T cell receptor (beta chain) was carried out in a study of monozygotic twins with inflammatory bowel disease. Study-wide results and limits: IBD patients, compared with healthy twins, shared fewer clonotypes with others (especially with disease activity). Some repertoire variability may stem from patients' differing immunosuppressive treatments.

The TCR libraries each used total RNA (about 3,500 ng per library). The template-switching step introduced UMIs that carried a 6-nucleotide sample barcode. TCRdb re-analyzed the 5' RACE reads; it lists each CDR3 protein once, without DNA. The table lists 300,000 to 400,000 distinct CDR3 sequences. Details on this clonotype: Its antigen is not known.

The sequence derives from a human donor with ulcerative colitis or Crohn's disease, or a healthy co-twin of an affected twin (not recorded which). The sample was blood.

CDR3 in amino acids: CASPGAVGNTGELFF. This chain links TRBV30 with TRBJ2-2; the TCRdb D gene call, TRBD1, has no DNA to confirm it. From germline, CDR1 is GTSNPN and CDR2 SVGIG (reference sequence). The CDR3 loop spans 15 amino acids.